These 5 T cell receptor beta chains were all obtained from the same sample, sequenced in a study of T-cell reconstitution after alpha-beta-depleted transplantation in children. Unique molecular identifiers were built into the TCRbeta library. TCRdb recomputed calls from the PCR reads with MiXCR, one row per CDR3 protein. The table includes fewer than 1 million distinct CDR3 sequences, under 20% detected once. Sequencing was performed on PBMCs, mostly from graft donor cells, taken 360 days after TCRalphabeta/CD19-depleted stem cell transplant. These receptors were taken from a male patient under 18 who had a stem cell transplant for acute lymphoblastic leukemia, so the T cells may come from the graft donor.

This clonotype showed up just a few times. The chain uses TRBV20-1 and TRBJ1-2, with 7 bases matching TRBD1. Germline lookup yields CDR1 DFQATT and CDR2 SNEGSKA (reference sequence). This CDR3 contains 14 residues. The ends lost 5 bases at V and 0 bases at J; junction bases unmatched: 6. CDR3 region: CSAPRDSSNYGYTF. The CDR3 region has the DNA TGCAGTGCTCCACGGGACAGCTCTAACTATGGCTACACCTTC.

This clonotype showed up just a few times. The chain recombines TRBV19 with TRBJ2-7; D call uncertain. Germline values: CDR1 LNHDA, CDR2 SQIVND (reference sequence). With 6 bases removed from V and 0 bases from J, the gap between germline ends came to 12 bases. This CDR3 has 14 residues. The CDR3, as DNA: TGTGCCAGTAGATGGGCAGCCACCTCCTACGAGCAGTACTTC. This encodes CASRWAATSYEQYF.

This chain joins TRBV3-1 and TRBJ2-3; TRBD2 agrees at 8 bases. The CDR3 covers 18 residues. Germline values: CDR1 LGHDT, CDR2 YNNKEL (reference sequence). Trimming took 1 base from V and 1 from J; bases not matched to a gene: 10. CDR3 amino acids: CASSQVSGGPWGTDTQYF. Written as DNA, the CDR3 is TGTGCCAGCAGCCAAGTGTCGGGAGGGCCCTGGGGCACAGATACGCAGTATTTT.

This chain uses TRBV7-3 with TRBJ2-1; 14 bases are shared with TRBD2. The CDR3 runs 17 residues. V lost 5 bases, J lost 7 bases, and 10 bases stayed unmatched. Germline values: CDR1 SGHTA, CDR2 FQGTGA. The CDR3 nucleotides read TGTGCCAGCAGCCAAAGACTAGCGGGAGGGACTCGGAATGAGCAGTTCTTC. Translated: CASSQRLAGGTRNEQFF.

This clonotype was counted once. The CDR3 DNA reads as TGCGCCAGCAGCTTGGCGGCCAGAAACGAGCAGTACTTC. Amino acid sequence: CASSLAARNEQYF. This chain joins TRBV5-1 and TRBJ2-7; D gene ambiguous. The V and J ends lost 0 bases and 5 bases respectively, with 9 bases between them. CDR1 and CDR2 from the germline V gene are SGHRS and YFSETQ. This CDR3 is built from 13 residues.